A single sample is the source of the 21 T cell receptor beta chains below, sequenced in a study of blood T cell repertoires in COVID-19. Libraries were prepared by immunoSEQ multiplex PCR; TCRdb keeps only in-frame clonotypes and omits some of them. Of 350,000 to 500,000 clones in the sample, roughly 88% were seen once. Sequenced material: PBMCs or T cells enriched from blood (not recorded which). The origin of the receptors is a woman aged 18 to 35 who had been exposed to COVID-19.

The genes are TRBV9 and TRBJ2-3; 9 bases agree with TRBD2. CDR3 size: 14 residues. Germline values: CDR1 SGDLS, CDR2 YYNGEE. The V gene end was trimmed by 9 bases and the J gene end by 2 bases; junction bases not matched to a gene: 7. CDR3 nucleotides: TGTGCCACGGGCGGGGGGGAGATCACAGATACGCAGTATTTT. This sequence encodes CATGGGEITDTQYF. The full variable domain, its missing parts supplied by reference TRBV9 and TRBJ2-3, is DSGVTQTPKHLITATGQRVTLRCSPRSGDLSVYWYQQSLDQGLQFLIQYYNGEERAKGNILERFSAQQFPDLHSELNLSSLELGDSALYFCATGGGEITDTQYFGPGTRLTVL.

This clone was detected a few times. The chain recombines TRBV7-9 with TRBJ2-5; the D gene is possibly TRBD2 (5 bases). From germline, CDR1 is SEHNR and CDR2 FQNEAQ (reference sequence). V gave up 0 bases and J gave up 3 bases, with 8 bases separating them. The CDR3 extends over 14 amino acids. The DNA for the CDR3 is TGTGCCAGCAGCTTAGCAAACGGGAAAGAGACCCAGTACTTC. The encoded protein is CASSLANGKETQYF.

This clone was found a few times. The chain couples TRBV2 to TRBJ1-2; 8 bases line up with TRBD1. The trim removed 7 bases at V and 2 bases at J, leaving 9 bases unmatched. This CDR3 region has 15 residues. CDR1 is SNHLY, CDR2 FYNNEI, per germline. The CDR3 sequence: CASIPVAGGNYGYTF. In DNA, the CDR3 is TGTGCCAGCATCCCGGTAGCAGGGGGCAACTATGGCTACACCTTC. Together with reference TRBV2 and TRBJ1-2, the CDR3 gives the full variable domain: EPEVTQTPSHQVTQMGQEVILRCVPISNHLYFYWYRQILGQKVEFLVSFYNNEISEKSEIFDDQFSVERPDGSNFTLKIRSTKLEDSAMYFCASIPVAGGNYGYTFGSGTRLTVV.

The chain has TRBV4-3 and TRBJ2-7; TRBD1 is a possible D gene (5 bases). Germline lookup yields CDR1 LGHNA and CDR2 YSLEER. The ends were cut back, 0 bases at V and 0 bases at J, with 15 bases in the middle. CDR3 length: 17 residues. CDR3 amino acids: CASSQDLFRQNSYEQYF. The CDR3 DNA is TGCGCCAGCAGCCAAGATCTCTTTAGACAGAACTCCTACGAGCAGTACTTC.

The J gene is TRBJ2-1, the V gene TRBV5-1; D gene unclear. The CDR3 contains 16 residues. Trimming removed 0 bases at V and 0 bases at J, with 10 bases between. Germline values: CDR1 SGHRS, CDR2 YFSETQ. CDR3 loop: CASSLATVYSYNEQFF. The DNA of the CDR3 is TGCGCCAGCAGCTTGGCCACGGTGTACTCCTACAATGAGCAGTTCTTC. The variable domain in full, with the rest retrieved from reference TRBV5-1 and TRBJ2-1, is KAGVTQTPRYLIKTRGQQVTLSCSPISGHRSVSWYQQTPGQGLQFLFEYFSETQRNKGNFPGRFSGRQFSNSRSEMNVSTLELGDSALYLCASSLATVYSYNEQFFGPGTRLTVL.

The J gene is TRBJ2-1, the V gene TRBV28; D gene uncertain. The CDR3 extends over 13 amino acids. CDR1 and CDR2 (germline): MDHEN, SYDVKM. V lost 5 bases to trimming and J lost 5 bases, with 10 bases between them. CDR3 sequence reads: CASSRSTNNEQFF. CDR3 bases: TGTGCCAGCAGTCGCAGTACCAACAATGAGCAGTTCTTC.

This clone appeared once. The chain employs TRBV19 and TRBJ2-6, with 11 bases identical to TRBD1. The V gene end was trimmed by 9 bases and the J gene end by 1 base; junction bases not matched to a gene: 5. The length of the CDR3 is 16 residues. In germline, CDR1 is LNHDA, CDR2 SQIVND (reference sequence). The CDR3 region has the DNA TGTGCCAGCCCGGGACAGGGGGTGTCTGGGGCCAACGTCCTGACTTTC. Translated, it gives CASPGQGVSGANVLTF.

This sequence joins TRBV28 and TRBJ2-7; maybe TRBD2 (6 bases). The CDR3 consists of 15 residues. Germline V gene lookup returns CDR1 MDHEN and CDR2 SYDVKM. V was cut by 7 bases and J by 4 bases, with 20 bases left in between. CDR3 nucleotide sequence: TGTGCCAGCACTAGTTGGGGCGGGAACCTTTACGAGCAGTACTTC. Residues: CASTSWGGNLYEQYF.

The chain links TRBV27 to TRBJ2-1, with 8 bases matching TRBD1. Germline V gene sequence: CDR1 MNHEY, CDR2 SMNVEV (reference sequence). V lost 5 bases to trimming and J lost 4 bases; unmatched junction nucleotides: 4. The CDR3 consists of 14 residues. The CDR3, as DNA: TGTGCCAGCAGTCCGGGACAGGAATACAATGAGCAGTTCTTC. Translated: CASSPGQEYNEQFF.

This CDR3 is CASSTGGAGANVLTF. CDR3 nucleotide sequence: TGTGCCAGCAGCACTGGAGGGGCTGGGGCCAACGTCCTGACTTTC. This sequence joins TRBV7-8 and TRBJ2-6, with D possibly matching TRBD2 (6 bases). Looked up from germline, CDR1 is SGHVS and CDR2 is FQNEAQ. Trimming took off 5 bases at V and 2 bases at J, with 10 bases between the two ends. The CDR3 spans 15 residues. Using reference TRBV7-8 and TRBJ2-6 for the parts outside the CDR3, the full variable domain is GAGVSQSPRYKVAKRGQDVALRCDPISGHVSLFWYQQALGQGPEFLTYFQNEAQLDKSGLPSDRFFAERPEGSVSTLKIQRTQQEDSAVYLCASSTGGAGANVLTFGAGSRLTVL.

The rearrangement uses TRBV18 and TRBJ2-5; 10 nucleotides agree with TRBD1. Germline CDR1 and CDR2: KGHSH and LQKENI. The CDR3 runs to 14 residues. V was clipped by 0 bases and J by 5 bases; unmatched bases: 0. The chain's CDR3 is CASSPPGQGETQYF. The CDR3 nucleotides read TGTGCCAGCTCACCACCGGGACAGGGGGAGACCCAGTACTTC.

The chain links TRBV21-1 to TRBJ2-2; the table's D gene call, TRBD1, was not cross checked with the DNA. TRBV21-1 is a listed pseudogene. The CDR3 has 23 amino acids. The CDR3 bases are TGTGCCAGCAGCAAAGAGAAATCAGGGTTGCGACCGGGACAGGTTTTTCCCACCGGGGAGCTGTTTTTT. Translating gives CASSKEKSGLRPGQVFPTGELFF.

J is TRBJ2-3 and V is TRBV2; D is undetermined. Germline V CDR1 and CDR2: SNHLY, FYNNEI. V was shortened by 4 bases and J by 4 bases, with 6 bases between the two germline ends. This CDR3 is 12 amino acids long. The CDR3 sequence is CASSVSSDTQYF. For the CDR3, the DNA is TGTGCCAGCAGTGTGAGCTCAGATACGCAGTATTTT.

CDR3: CASSQDGPTADTQYF. CDR3 DNA sequence: TGTGCCAGCAGCCAAGATGGCCCGACTGCAGATACGCAGTATTTT. This rearrangement joins TRBV3-1 (or the pseudogene TRBV3-2) to TRBJ2-3; D ambiguous. Germline lookup yields CDR1 LGHDT and CDR2 YNNKEL (reference sequence). CDR3 length: 15 residues. V lost 0 bases and J 4 bases, leaving 11 bases between the germline ends.

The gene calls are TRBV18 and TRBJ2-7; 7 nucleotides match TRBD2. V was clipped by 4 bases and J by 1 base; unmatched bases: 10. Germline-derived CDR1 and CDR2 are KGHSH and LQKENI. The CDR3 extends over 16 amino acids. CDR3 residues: CASSLAGRLGSYEQYF. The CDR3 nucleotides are TGTGCCAGCTCACTAGCCGGGAGGTTGGGGTCCTACGAGCAGTACTTC. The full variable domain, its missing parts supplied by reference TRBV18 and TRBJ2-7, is NAGVMQNPRHLVRRRGQEARLRCSPMKGHSHVYWYRQLPEEGLKFMVYLQKENIIDESGMPKERFSAEFPKEGPSILRIQQVVRGDSAAYFCASSLAGRLGSYEQYFGPGTRLTVT.

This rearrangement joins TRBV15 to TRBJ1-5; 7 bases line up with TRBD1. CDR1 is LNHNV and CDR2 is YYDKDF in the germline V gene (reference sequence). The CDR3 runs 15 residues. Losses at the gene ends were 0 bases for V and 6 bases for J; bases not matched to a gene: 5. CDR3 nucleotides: TGTGCCACCAGCAGAGATGCAGGGGGAGGTCAGCCCCAGCATTTT. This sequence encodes CATSRDAGGGQPQHF.

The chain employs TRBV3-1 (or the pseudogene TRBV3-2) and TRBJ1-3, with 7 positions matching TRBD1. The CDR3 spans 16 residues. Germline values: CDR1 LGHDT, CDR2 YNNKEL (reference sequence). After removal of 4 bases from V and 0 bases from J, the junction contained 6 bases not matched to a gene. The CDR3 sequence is CASSLLGQSSGNTIYF. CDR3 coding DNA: TGTGCCAGCAGCCTGCTGGGACAGAGCTCTGGAAACACCATATATTTT.

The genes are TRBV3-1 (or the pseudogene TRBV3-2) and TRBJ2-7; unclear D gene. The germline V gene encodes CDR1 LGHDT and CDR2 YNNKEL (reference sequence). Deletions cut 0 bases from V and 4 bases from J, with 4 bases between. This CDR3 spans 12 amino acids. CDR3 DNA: TGTGCCAGCAGCCAAGATATTTACGAGCAGTACTTC. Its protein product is CASSQDIYEQYF.

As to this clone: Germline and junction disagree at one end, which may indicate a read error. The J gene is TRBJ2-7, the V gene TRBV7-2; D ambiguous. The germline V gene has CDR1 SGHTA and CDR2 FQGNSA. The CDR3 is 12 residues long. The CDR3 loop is CASSEAYAPGAF. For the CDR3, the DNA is TGTGCCAGCAGCGAGGCTTACGCGCCGGGTGCCTTC.

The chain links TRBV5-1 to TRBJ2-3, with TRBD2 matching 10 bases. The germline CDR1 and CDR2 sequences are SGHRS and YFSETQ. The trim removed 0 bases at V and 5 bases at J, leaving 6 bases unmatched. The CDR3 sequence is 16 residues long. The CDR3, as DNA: TGCGCCAGCAGCTTGGCTCTAGCGGGGGCTGGAGATACGCAGTATTTT. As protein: CASSLALAGAGDTQYF.

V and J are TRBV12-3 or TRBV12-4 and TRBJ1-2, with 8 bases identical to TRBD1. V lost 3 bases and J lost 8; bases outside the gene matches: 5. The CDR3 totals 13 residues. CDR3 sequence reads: CASSFPRGHGYTF. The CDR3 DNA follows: TGTGCCAGCAGTTTCCCCAGGGGGCACGGCTACACCTTC.